The 11 T cell receptor beta chains presented below share a single source sample, sequenced in a study of response to subunit inactivated influenza vaccine. TCRdb used MiXCR to reprocess the RT-PCR reads, holding one entry per CDR3 protein. The table lists over 750,000 distinct CDR3 sequences, about 20% of them singletons. Sample: PBMCs from blood, taken about 5 days after vaccination. All receptors come from a middle-aged man who received an inactivated influenza vaccine.

This clonotype was seen just once. The chain employs TRBV6-4 and TRBJ2-7; D is uncertain. The V end lost 4 bases, the J end lost 3 bases, and 13 bases lay between the germline ends. The CDR3 is made up of 14 amino acids. Germline-derived CDR1 and CDR2 are MRHNA and SNTAGT. The CDR3 loop is CASSVEVGNYEQYF. CDR3 DNA: TGTGCCAGCAGTGTGGAAGTGGGGAACTACGAGCAGTACTTC.

This clonotype appeared a few times. The CDR3 loop is CASSLAWVGISYNSPLHF. CDR3 nucleotides: TGTGCCAGCAGTTTAGCCTGGGTGGGGATCTCCTATAATTCACCCCTCCACTTT. The chain has TRBV28 and TRBJ1-6; D is unresolved. Per germline, CDR1 MDHEN and CDR2 SYDVKM. The CDR3 is 18 residues long. The ends were cut back, 2 bases at V and 0 bases at J, with 14 bases in the middle. Supplemented by reference TRBV28 and TRBJ1-6, the full variable domain reads DVKVTQSSRYLVKRTGEKVFLECVQDMDHENMFWYRQDPGLGLRLIYFSYDVKMKEKGDIPEGYSVSREKKERFSLILESASTNQTSMYLCASSLAWVGISYNSPLHFGNGTRLTVT.

This clonotype was detected a few times. The rearrangement uses TRBV6-5 and TRBJ2-1, with 7 bases that match TRBD1. The CDR3 contains 17 residues. Germline trimming cut 0 bases from V and 4 bases from J; bases unmatched to any gene: 9. Germline loops: CDR1 MNHEY, CDR2 SVGAGI. The CDR3 DNA sequence: TGTGCCAGCAGTTACTCGACAGGGCCCCTTTTATACAATGAGCAGTTCTTC. It is translated as CASSYSTGPLLYNEQFF.

The V gene is TRBV9, the J gene TRBJ2-2; 7 bases match TRBD1. V was clipped by 0 bases and J by 8 bases; unmatched bases: 4. The CDR3 spans 14 residues. Germline CDR1 and CDR2: SGDLS and YYNGEE. DNA for the CDR3: TGTGCCAGCAGCGTAGAGGACAGGCGGGGGGAGCTGTTTTTT. Encoded protein: CASSVEDRRGELFF.

V is TRBV6-1 and J is TRBJ1-6, with a tentative D call TRBD1 (6 bases). CDR1 is MNHNS and CDR2 is SASEGT in the germline V gene. V lost 5 bases and J lost 7, with 12 bases in between. The CDR3 has 14 residues. The CDR3 sequence is CASSPHQGNSPLHF. Here the CDR3 DNA reads TGTGCCAGCAGTCCCCACCAGGGGAATTCACCCCTCCACTTT.

This sequence joins TRBV20-1 and TRBJ2-5; D might be TRBD1 (6 bases). V was pared by 5 bases and J by 4 bases, with 26 bases between. The CDR3 is 17 residues long. The germline V gene encodes CDR1 DFQATT and CDR2 SNEGSKA (reference sequence). The CDR3 region is CSAEQPFRQDLGETQYF. The CDR3 nucleotides read TGCAGTGCTGAACAACCCTTCCGACAGGATCTTGGAGAGACCCAGTACTTC.

This clonotype was counted between two and nine times. V gene TRBV12-3 or TRBV12-4 combines with J gene TRBJ2-1; D remains ambiguous. CDR3 length: 12 amino acids. V was shortened by 3 bases and J by 6 bases, with 6 bases between the two germline ends. CDR3 sequence reads: CASSFNINEQFF. For the CDR3, the DNA is TGTGCCAGCAGTTTCAACATCAATGAGCAGTTCTTC.

V and J are TRBV19 and TRBJ1-2, with 8 bases identical to TRBD1. Germline V gene sequence: CDR1 LNHDA, CDR2 SQIVND (reference sequence). The CDR3 loop spans 15 amino acids. The trim removed 3 bases at V and 0 bases at J, leaving 3 bases unmatched. The CDR3 loop reads CASSMGQASNYGYTF. The CDR3 bases are TGTGCCAGTAGTATGGGACAGGCGTCTAACTATGGCTACACCTTC.

Only a few counts were recorded for this clonotype. The rearrangement joins TRBV28 to TRBJ2-6; D is tentatively TRBD1 or TRBD2 (5 bases each). Trimming stripped 6 bases from V and 2 bases from J, with 11 bases between. From germline, CDR1 is MDHEN and CDR2 SYDVKM. The CDR3 has 15 residues. The CDR3 DNA sequence: TGTGCCAGCAGGAACAGGAGGACTGGGGCCAACGTCCTGACTTTC. It translates to CASRNRRTGANVLTF.

The J gene is TRBJ2-1, the V gene TRBV20-1; D is undetermined. The CDR3 consists of 13 residues. CDR1 is DFQATT and CDR2 is SNEGSKA in the germline V gene (reference sequence). Trimming removed 3 bases at V and 5 bases at J, with 11 bases between. CDR3 sequence (DNA): TGCAGTGCTAGGAAACCAGTCAACAATGAGCAGTTCTTC. It is translated as CSARKPVNNEQFF.

This clonotype was picked up a small number of times. This chain links TRBV29-1 with TRBJ1-2; 11 positions agree with TRBD1. The V gene's germline CDR1 is SQVTM and CDR2 ANQGSEA. The CDR3 extends over 14 amino acids. The V and J ends lost 7 bases and 7 bases, in that order; junction bases with no gene match: 11. CDR3 loop: CSAQRTGGAGGYTF. The CDR3 DNA follows: TGCAGCGCCCAGAGGACAGGGGGCGCGGGTGGCTACACCTTC.